This T cell receptor (beta chain) was captured by sequencing in a study of T cells in narcolepsy. Germline CDR1 reads LGHNA; CDR2 reads YNFKEQ. This CDR3 has 17 amino acids. Trimming at V came to 5 bases and at J to 10 bases, leaving 20 bases not matched to a gene. TCRdb's copy holds only in-frame clones and misses some; the assay was immunoSEQ multiplex PCR. Here the sample spans around 28,000 clones, around 80% being singletons. The sequenced material came from CD45RA- memory CD4+ T cells from PBMCs. The chain has TRBV4-2 and TRBJ2-1, with TRBD1 matching over 7 bases. This receptor was taken from a human donor with narcolepsy. The CDR3 loop reads CASSTTIEGAQTEEQFF. The CDR3 DNA reads TGTGCCAGCAGCACCACTATTGAGGGGGCTCAAACCGAAGAGCAGTTCTTC.